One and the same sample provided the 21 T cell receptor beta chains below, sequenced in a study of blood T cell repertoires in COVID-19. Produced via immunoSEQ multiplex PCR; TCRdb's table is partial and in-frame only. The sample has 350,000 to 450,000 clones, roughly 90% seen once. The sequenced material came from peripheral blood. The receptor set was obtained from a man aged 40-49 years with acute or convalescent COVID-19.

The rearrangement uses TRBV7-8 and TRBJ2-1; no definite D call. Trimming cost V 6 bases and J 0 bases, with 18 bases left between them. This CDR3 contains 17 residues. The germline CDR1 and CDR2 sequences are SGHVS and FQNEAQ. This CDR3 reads CASRWLADSSSYNEQFF. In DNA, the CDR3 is TGTGCCAGCAGGTGGTTGGCGGATTCGAGCTCCTACAATGAGCAGTTCTTC.

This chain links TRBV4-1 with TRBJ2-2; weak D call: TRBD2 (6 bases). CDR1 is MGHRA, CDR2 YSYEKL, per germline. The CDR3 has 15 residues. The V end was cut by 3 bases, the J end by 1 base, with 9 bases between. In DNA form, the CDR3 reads TGCGCCAGCAGCCATCCGGGACTGAACACCGGGGAGCTGTTTTTT. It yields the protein CASSHPGLNTGELFF.

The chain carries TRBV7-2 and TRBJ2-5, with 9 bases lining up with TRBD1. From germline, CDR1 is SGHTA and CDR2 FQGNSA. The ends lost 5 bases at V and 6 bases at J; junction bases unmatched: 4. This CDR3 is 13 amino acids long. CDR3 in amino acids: CASSRGQGQTQYF. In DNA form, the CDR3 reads TGTGCCAGCAGCCGCGGACAGGGGCAGACCCAGTACTTC.

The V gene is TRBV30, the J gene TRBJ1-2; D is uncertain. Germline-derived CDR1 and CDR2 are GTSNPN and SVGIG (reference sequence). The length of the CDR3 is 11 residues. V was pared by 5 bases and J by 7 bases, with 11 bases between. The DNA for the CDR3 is TGTGCCTGGGACTCTTCGGGTGGCTACACCTTC. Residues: CAWDSSGGYTF.

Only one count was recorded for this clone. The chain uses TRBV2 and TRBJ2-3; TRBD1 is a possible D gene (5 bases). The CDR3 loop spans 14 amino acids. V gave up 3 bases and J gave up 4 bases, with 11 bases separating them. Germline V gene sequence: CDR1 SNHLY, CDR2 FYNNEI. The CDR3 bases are TGTGCCAGCAGTGAGACTGAAGGGGCAGATACGCAGTATTTT. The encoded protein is CASSETEGADTQYF.

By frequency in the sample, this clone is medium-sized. The CDR3 bases are TGTGCCACCTACGGGACAGGGGGCAATGAGCAGTTCTTC. Its protein product is CATYGTGGNEQFF. The V call is TRBV6-5, the J call TRBJ2-1; 11 nucleotides line up with TRBD1. This CDR3 is built from 13 residues. With 10 bases clipped from V and 6 bases from J, the junction kept 5 bases outside the gene matches. The germline V gene has CDR1 MNHEY and CDR2 SVGAGI.

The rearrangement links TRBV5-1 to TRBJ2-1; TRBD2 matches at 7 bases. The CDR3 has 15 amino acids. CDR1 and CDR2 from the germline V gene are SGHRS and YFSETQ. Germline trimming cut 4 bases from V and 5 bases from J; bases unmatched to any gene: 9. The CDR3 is CASSAGTGGDNEQFF. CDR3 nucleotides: TGCGCCAGCAGCGCCGGGACGGGAGGAGACAATGAGCAGTTCTTC.

CDR3 region: CAIFGHAETQYF. CDR3 in DNA: TGTGCCATCTTTGGACACGCGGAGACCCAGTACTTC. The rearrangement links TRBV2 to TRBJ2-5; D possibly corresponds to TRBD1 (5 bases). Germline CDR1 and CDR2: SNHLY and FYNNEI. The CDR3 runs to 12 residues. With 10 bases removed from V and 5 bases from J, the gap between germline ends came to 14 bases. The full variable domain, in which reference TRBV2 and TRBJ2-5 provide the parts outside the CDR3, is EPEVTQTPSHQVTQMGQEVILRCVPISNHLYFYWYRQILGQKVEFLVSFYNNEISEKSEIFDDQFSVERPDGSNFTLKIRSTKLEDSAMYFCAIFGHAETQYFGPGTRLLVL.

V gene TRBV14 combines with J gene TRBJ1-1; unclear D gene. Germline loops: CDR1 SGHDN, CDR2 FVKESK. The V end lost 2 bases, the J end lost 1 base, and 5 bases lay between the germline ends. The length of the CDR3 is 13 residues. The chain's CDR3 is CASSQLSNTEAFF. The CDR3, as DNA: TGTGCCAGCAGCCAACTTTCGAACACTGAAGCTTTCTTT.

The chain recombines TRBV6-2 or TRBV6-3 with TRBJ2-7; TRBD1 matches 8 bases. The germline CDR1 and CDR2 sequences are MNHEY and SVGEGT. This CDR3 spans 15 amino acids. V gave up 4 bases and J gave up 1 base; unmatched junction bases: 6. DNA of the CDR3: TGTGCCAGCAGTTCCCCGCGGACAGGGTCCTACGAGCAGTACTTC. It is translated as CASSSPRTGSYEQYF.

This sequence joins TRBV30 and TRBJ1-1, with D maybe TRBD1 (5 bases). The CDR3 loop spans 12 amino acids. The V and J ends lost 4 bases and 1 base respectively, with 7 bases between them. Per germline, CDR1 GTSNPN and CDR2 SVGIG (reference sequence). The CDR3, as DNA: TGTGCCTGGACCAGGGAGAACACTGAAGCTTTCTTT. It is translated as CAWTRENTEAFF.

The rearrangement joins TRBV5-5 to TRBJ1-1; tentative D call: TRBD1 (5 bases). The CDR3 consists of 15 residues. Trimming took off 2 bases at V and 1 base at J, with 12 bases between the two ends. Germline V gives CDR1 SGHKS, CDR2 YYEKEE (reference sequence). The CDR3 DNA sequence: TGTGCCAGCAGCTTCCAGGGCGGACCGAACACTGAAGCTTTCTTT. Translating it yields CASSFQGGPNTEAFF.

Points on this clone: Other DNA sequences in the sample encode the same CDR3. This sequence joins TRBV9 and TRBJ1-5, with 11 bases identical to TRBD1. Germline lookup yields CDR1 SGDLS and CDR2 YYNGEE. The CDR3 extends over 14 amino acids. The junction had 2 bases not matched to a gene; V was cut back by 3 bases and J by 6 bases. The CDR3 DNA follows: TGTGCCAGCAGCGAGGGACAGGGGGGTCAGCCCCAGCATTTT. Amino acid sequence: CASSEGQGGQPQHF.

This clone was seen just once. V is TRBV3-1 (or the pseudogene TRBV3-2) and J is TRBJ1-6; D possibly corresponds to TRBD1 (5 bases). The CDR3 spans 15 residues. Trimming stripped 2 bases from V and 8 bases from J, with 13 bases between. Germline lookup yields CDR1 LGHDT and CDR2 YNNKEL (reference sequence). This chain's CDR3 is CASSQWGETDSPLHF. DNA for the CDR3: TGTGCCAGCAGCCAATGGGGGGAGACGGATTCACCCCTCCACTTT.

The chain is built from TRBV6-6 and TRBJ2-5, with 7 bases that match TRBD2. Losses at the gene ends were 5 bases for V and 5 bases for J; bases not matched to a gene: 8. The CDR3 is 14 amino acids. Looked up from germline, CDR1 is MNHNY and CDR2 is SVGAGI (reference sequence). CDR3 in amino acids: CASSRTSSFETQYF. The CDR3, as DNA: TGTGCCAGCAGTAGGACTAGTAGTTTTGAGACCCAGTACTTC.

CDR3 region: CASSGGEVYGYTF. The DNA of the CDR3 is TGTGCCAGCAGTGGGGGGGAGGTCTATGGCTACACCTTC. This chain joins TRBV2 and TRBJ1-2; possibly TRBD1 for D (5 bases). V dropped 4 bases and J dropped 4 bases, with 10 bases sitting between them. Germline CDR1 is SNHLY and CDR2 is FYNNEI. The CDR3 consists of 13 residues.

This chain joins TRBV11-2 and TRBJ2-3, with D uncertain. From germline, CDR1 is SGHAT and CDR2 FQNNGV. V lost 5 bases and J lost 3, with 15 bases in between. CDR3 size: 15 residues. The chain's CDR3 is CASSPPGLGTDTQYF. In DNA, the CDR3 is TGTGCCAGCAGCCCTCCAGGATTGGGTACAGATACGCAGTATTTT.

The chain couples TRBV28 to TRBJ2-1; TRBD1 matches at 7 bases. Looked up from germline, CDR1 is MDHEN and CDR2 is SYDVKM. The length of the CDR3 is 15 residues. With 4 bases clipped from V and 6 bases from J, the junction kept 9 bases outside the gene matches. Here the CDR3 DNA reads TGTGCCAGCAGTTCCCGACAGGGAATGGTCAATGAGCAGTTCTTC. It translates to CASSSRQGMVNEQFF.

The CDR3 nucleotides read TGCAGTGCTAGCAGGGGTAATGAGCAGTTCTTC. Its protein is CSASRGNEQFF. This chain links TRBV20-1 with TRBJ2-1; D may be TRBD1 (6 bases). CDR1 and CDR2 from the germline V gene are DFQATT and SNEGSKA (reference sequence). The germline V and J ends were trimmed by 3 bases and 7 bases, with 7 bases remaining between them. The CDR3 covers 11 residues.

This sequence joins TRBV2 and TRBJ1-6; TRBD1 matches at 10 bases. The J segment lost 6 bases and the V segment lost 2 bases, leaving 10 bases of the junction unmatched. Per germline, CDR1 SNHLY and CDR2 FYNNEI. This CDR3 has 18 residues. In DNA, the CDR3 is TGTGCCAGCAGTGAATTTTTTTCAGGGACAGGGGTTAATTCACCCCTCCACTTT. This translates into CASSEFFSGTGVNSPLHF.

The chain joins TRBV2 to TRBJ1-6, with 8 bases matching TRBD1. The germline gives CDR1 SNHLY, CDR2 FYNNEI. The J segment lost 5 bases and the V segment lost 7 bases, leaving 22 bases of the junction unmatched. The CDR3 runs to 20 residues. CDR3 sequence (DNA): TGTGCCAGCACTCTTACGACGTTAGCTATCCGGACAGGGAATAATTCACCCCTCCACTTT. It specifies CASTLTTLAIRTGNNSPLHF.